This T cell receptor beta chain was captured by sequencing in a study of blood T cell repertoires in COVID-19. Assay: immunoSEQ multiplex PCR; the TCRdb copy retains only in-frame clones and omits some. This sample carries about 370,000 clones, more than 80% of them seen once, and the ten largest clones take about 1%. Germline CDR1 and CDR2: SGDLS and YYNGEE. The CDR3 runs 16 residues. Trimming removed 0 bases at V and 1 base at J, with 11 bases between. Sequencing input: PBMCs or T cells enriched from blood (not recorded which). This receptor was obtained from a man between 18 and 29 years old who had recovered from COVID-19. This chain joins TRBV9 and TRBJ2-1; D possibly corresponds to TRBD2 (6 bases). CDR3 nucleotide sequence: TGTGCCAGCAGCGTAGCTCTGGGGGGTTCCTACAATGAGCAGTTCTTC. It encodes CASSVALGGSYNEQFF.